The 23 T cell receptor beta chains listed next were all sequenced from one sample in a study of PD-L1 blockade in urothelial cancer. Using immunoSEQ multiplex PCR, the repertoire was profiled, and TCRdb retains in-frame clones only, with some absent. The sample shows about 90,000 clones, 90% of them seen only once. The material sequenced was PBMCs, taken around atezolizumab (anti-PD-L1) treatment. These receptors were collected from a man aged 55 to 70 with urothelial cancer.

CDR3: CASTSEVGQGVNYGYTF. The CDR3 nucleotides read TGTGCCAGTACCTCTGAAGTGGGACAGGGCGTCAACTATGGCTACACCTTC. The V call is TRBV19, the J call TRBJ1-2; 9 positions agree with TRBD1. The length of the CDR3 is 17 residues. V was clipped by 7 bases and J by 2 bases; unmatched bases: 14. CDR1 LNHDA and CDR2 SQIVND come from the germline V gene (reference sequence).

The CDR3 coding sequence is TGTGCCAGCAGTTCCCGGGACATTCGAGAAGATACGCAGTATTTT. This encodes CASSSRDIREDTQYF. The chain links TRBV25-1 to TRBJ2-3, with D perhaps matching TRBD1 (6 bases). CDR3 length equals 15 residues. Germline assignment: CDR1 MGHDK and CDR2 SYGVNS. Trimming cost V 5 bases and J 5 bases, with 17 bases left between them.

The chain recombines TRBV4-1 with TRBJ2-7; D remains unclear. V was trimmed by 4 bases and J by 2 bases, leaving 15 bases between them. CDR1 and CDR2 (germline): MGHRA, YSYEKL. CDR3 length equals 15 residues. The CDR3 coding sequence is TGCGCCAGCAGCCGAGGCTCCCAGAATACCTACGAGCAGTACTTC. As protein: CASSRGSQNTYEQYF.

This clone was seen a handful of times. This chain connects TRBV30 to TRBJ1-5; D is undetermined. CDR1 and CDR2 from the germline V gene are GTSNPN and SVGIG (reference sequence). With 5 bases removed from V and 0 bases from J, the gap between germline ends came to 14 bases. This CDR3 has 15 residues. The CDR3 is CAWSRRGDSNQPQHF. In DNA form, the CDR3 reads TGTGCCTGGTCCCGCCGGGGAGATAGCAATCAGCCCCAGCATTTT.

The chain joins TRBV4-2 to TRBJ2-5; D might be TRBD2 (5 bases). The V and J ends lost 1 base and 4 bases respectively, with 16 bases between them. This CDR3 has 16 amino acids. The germline CDR1 and CDR2 sequences are LGHNA and YNFKEQ. CDR3 nucleotides: TGTGCCAGCAGCCAAGTCGACCCGGGAAGGATAGAGACCCAGTACTTC. This translates into CASSQVDPGRIETQYF.

The genes are TRBV29-1 and TRBJ1-2; the match to TRBD1 covers 8 bases. Trimming cost V 6 bases and J 6 bases; bases outside gene matches: 9. Per the germline V gene, CDR1 is SQVTM and CDR2 is ANQGSEA. The CDR3 extends over 13 amino acids. The CDR3 bases are TGCAGCGTCCGGCCCTGGACAGGGAATGGCTACACCTTC. Translated, it gives CSVRPWTGNGYTF.

V gene TRBV5-6 combines with J gene TRBJ1-6, with TRBD1 matching over 7 bases. The CDR3 consists of 15 residues. Germline V gene lookup returns CDR1 SGHDT and CDR2 YYEEEE. Germline trimming cut 4 bases from V and 7 bases from J; bases unmatched to any gene: 8. The CDR3, as DNA: TGTGCCAGCAGCCAGAGGGGGCTCGGGAATTCACCCCTCCACTTT. This encodes CASSQRGLGNSPLHF.

The V and J genes are TRBV27 and TRBJ1-5, with D maybe TRBD1 (5 bases). Trimming took 7 bases from V and 0 from J, leaving 19 bases between them. Germline V gene lookup returns CDR1 MNHEY and CDR2 SMNVEV (reference sequence). The CDR3 length is 17 residues. CDR3 region: CASTSLQDLNSNQPQHF. CDR3 in DNA: TGTGCCAGCACCTCCTTACAGGATTTGAATAGCAATCAGCCCCAGCATTTT.

In DNA form, the CDR3 reads TGTGCCAGCAGCACCTCCAGACGACTAGCGGGGACCGGGGAGCTGTTTTTT. Its protein is CASSTSRRLAGTGELFF. The chain couples TRBV7-9 to TRBJ2-2; TRBD2 matches 11 bases. CDR1 and CDR2 from the germline V gene are SEHNR and FQNEAQ (reference sequence). With V trimmed by 5 bases and J by 5 bases, 10 bases remained unmatched. This CDR3 has 17 residues.

J is TRBJ1-2 and V is TRBV30; D is perhaps TRBD1 (5 bases). CDR1 and CDR2 from the germline V gene are GTSNPN and SVGIG (reference sequence). Trimming shortened V by 0 bases and J by 6 bases, and 20 bases separated the two germline ends. The CDR3 is made up of 16 amino acids. CDR3 coding DNA: TGTGCCTGGAGTGTACAATCGGCAGGGTATGGTAATGGCTACACCTTC. It translates to CAWSVQSAGYGNGYTF.

This chain joins TRBV5-4 and TRBJ2-2; the match to TRBD2 covers 16 bases. The CDR3 covers 19 residues. V was clipped by 1 base and J by 3 bases; unmatched bases: 6. Germline lookup yields CDR1 SGHNT and CDR2 YYREEE (reference sequence). CDR3 DNA: TGTGCCAGCAGCTTGTCGCCGGGACTAGCGGGGGGGTACACCGGGGAGCTGTTTTTT. Its protein product is CASSLSPGLAGGYTGELFF.

This clone has just one count. J is TRBJ2-2 and V is TRBV6-1, with 15 positions matching TRBD2. Germline V gene sequence: CDR1 MNHNS, CDR2 SASEGT. The junction had 4 bases not matched to a gene; V was cut back by 2 bases and J by 6 bases. There are 17 residues in the CDR3. The chain's CDR3 is CASSEHWTSGGAGELFF. The CDR3 DNA follows: TGTGCCAGCAGTGAACATTGGACTAGCGGGGGGGCCGGGGAGCTGTTTTTT.

The genes are TRBV5-6 and TRBJ1-5; 8 bases are a match to TRBD1. CDR3 size: 14 residues. The germline V gene has CDR1 SGHDT and CDR2 YYEEEE. The V gene end was trimmed by 2 bases and the J gene end by 7 bases; junction bases not matched to a gene: 5. CDR3 amino acids: CASSFQGARQPQHF. CDR3 nucleotides: TGTGCCAGCAGCTTCCAGGGGGCGCGACAGCCCCAGCATTTT.

V usage is TRBV2 and J usage is TRBJ2-1; D gene uncertain. This CDR3 is built from 13 residues. The V and J ends lost 4 bases and 9 bases respectively, with 13 bases between them. CDR1 is SNHLY, CDR2 FYNNEI, per germline. The chain's CDR3 is CASSVGLTGEQFF. CDR3 in DNA: TGTGCCAGCAGTGTGGGTCTAACGGGTGAGCAGTTCTTC. Based on the CDR3 plus reference TRBV2 and TRBJ2-1, the full variable domain is EPEVTQTPSHQVTQMGQEVILRCVPISNHLYFYWYRQILGQKVEFLVSFYNNEISEKSEIFDDQFSVERPDGSNFTLKIRSTKLEDSAMYFCASSVGLTGEQFFGPGTRLTVL.

The rearrangement joins TRBV5-1 to TRBJ2-1; 13 bases match TRBD2. The germline CDR1 and CDR2 sequences are SGHRS and YFSETQ. The CDR3 is 14 residues long. V lost 3 bases to trimming and J lost 8 bases; unmatched junction nucleotides: 2. The CDR3 is CASSSTSGRYEQFF. The CDR3 nucleotides read TGCGCCAGCAGCTCGACTAGCGGGAGGTATGAGCAGTTCTTC.

The CDR3 loop reads CASSQDRQGRNEQYF. CDR3 coding DNA: TGCGCCAGCAGCCAAGACAGACAGGGGCGGAACGAGCAGTACTTC. The chain uses TRBV4-3 and TRBJ2-7, with 8 nucleotides matching TRBD1. The junction had 6 bases not matched to a gene; V was cut back by 0 bases and J by 5 bases. The germline gives CDR1 LGHNA, CDR2 YSLEER. The CDR3 is 15 residues long.

The chain employs TRBV4-1 and TRBJ2-1; a weak D match, TRBD2 (6 bases). Germline V gives CDR1 MGHRA, CDR2 YSYEKL. Trimming cost V 8 bases and J 8 bases, with 22 bases left between them. The CDR3 contains 15 residues. CDR3 sequence reads: CASRPHGLASDEQFF. The CDR3, as DNA: TGCGCCAGCCGGCCCCATGGGCTAGCGTCGGATGAGCAGTTCTTC.

The V and J genes are TRBV10-1 and TRBJ2-7, with 7 bases aligning to TRBD1. Germline-derived CDR1 and CDR2 are WNHNN and SYGVQD (reference sequence). The CDR3 totals 15 residues. The trim removed 7 bases at V and 4 bases at J, leaving 13 bases unmatched. DNA for the CDR3: TGCGCCAGCACCTACGACAGGGCAAGGGGGTACGAGCAGTACTTC. This codes for CASTYDRARGYEQYF.

The rearrangement uses TRBV30 and TRBJ2-1; no definite D call. The CDR3 runs 11 residues. CDR1 is GTSNPN, CDR2 SVGIG, per germline (reference sequence). Deletions cut 5 bases from V and 10 bases from J, with 12 bases between. The DNA for the CDR3 is TGTGCCTGGGGCCTTGGGCGCGAGCAGTTCTTC. Translation gives CAWGLGREQFF.

This rearrangement joins TRBV2 to TRBJ2-7; TRBD2 matches at 9 bases. The CDR3 loop spans 15 amino acids. Germline trimming cut 4 bases from V and 4 bases from J; bases unmatched to any gene: 8. The germline V gene has CDR1 SNHLY and CDR2 FYNNEI. CDR3 protein: CASSVDTSGYYEQYF. CDR3 DNA: TGTGCCAGCAGTGTAGATACTAGCGGGTATTACGAGCAGTACTTC.

V gene TRBV5-1 combines with J gene TRBJ2-7; D is possibly TRBD2 (6 bases). The germline V and J ends were trimmed by 2 bases and 5 bases, with 14 bases remaining between them. The CDR3 runs to 14 residues. Germline V gene data show CDR1 as SGHRS and CDR2 as YFSETQ. DNA of the CDR3: TGCGCCAGCAGCTTTGGTTCGGGCGGGGACGAGCAGTACTTC. As protein: CASSFGSGGDEQYF.

The chain joins TRBV7-6 to TRBJ2-1; 10 bases fit TRBD2. The length of the CDR3 is 16 residues. V lost 2 bases to trimming and J lost 9 bases; unmatched junction nucleotides: 10. Per the germline V gene, CDR1 is SGHVS and CDR2 is FNYEAQ. The CDR3 reads CASSLRSSGGSSEQFF. For the CDR3, the DNA is TGTGCCAGCAGCTTACGGTCTAGCGGGGGTTCCAGTGAGCAGTTCTTC.

The chain uses TRBV5-1 and TRBJ2-4; 9 positions match TRBD2. The CDR3 length is 14 residues. V shed 5 bases and J 10 bases; nucleotides not matched to a gene: 10. CDR1 is SGHRS and CDR2 is YFSETQ in the germline V gene. As DNA, the CDR3 is TGCGCCAGCAGACCGAGCGGGGGGTCTGTTATTCAGTACTTC. Its translation: CASRPSGGSVIQYF.